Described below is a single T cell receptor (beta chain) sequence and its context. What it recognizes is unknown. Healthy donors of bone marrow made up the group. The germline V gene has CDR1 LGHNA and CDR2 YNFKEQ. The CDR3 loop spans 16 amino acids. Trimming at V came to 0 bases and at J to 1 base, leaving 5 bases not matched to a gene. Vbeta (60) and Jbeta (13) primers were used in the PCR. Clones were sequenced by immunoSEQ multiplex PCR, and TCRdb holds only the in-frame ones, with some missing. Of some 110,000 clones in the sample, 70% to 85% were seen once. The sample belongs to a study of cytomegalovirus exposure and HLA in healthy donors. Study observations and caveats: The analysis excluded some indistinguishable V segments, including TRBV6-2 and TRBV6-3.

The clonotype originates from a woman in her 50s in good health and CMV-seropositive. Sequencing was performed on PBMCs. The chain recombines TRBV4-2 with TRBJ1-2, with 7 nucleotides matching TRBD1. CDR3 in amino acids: CASSQEGGQDNYGYTF. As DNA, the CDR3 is TGTGCCAGCAGCCAAGAGGGAGGACAGGATAACTATGGCTACACCTTC.